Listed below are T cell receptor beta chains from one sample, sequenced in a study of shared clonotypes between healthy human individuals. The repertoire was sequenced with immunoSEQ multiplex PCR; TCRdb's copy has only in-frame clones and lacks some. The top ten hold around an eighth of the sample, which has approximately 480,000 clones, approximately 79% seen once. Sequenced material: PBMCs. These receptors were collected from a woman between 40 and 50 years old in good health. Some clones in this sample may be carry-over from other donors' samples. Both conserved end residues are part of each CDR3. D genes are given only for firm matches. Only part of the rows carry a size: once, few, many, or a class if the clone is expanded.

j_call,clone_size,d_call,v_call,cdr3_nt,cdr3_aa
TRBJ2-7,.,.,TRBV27,TGTGCCAGCAGTTTATACTGGCAGGGGGGGTACGAGCAGTACTTC,CASSLYWQGGYEQYF
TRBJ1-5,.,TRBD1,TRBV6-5,TGTGCCAGCAGCCCCGGGACAGAATTCAATCAGCCCCAGCATTTT,CASSPGTEFNQPQHF
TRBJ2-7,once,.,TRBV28,TGTGCCAGCAGTACCACAAGAGAGCAGTACTTC,CASSTTREQYF
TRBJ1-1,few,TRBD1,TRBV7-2,TGTGCCAGCAGCGCCCGGGACAGCAACACTGAAGCTTTCTTT,CASSARDSNTEAFF
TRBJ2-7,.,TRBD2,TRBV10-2,TGTGCCAGCAGTTACGCACGGACTAGCGGTACCTACGAGCAGTACTTC,CASSYARTSGTYEQYF
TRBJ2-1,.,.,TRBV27,TGTGCCAGCAGTTCGGTTTTAATTTTGGGGTCCTACAATGAGCAGTTCTTC,CASSSVLILGSYNEQFF
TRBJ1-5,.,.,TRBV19,TGTGCCAGTAGTACCATCGGGGGGGATAGCAATCAGCCCCAGCATTTT,CASSTIGGDSNQPQHF
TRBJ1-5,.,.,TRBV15,TGTGCCACCAGCAGAGAATTCAATCAGCCCCAGCATTTT,CATSREFNQPQHF
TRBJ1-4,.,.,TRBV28,TGTGCCAGCAGTTTAGGTCCCAATGAAAAACTGTTTTTT,CASSLGPNEKLFF
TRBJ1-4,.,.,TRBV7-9,TGTGCCAGCAGCTTTGAACAGGGCCATTTCGCAACTAATGAAAAACTGTTTTTT,CASSFEQGHFATNEKLFF
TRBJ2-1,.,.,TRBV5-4,TGTGCCAGCAGCCTGACCCACAATGAGCAGTTCTTC,CASSLTHNEQFF
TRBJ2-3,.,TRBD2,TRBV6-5,TGTGCCAGCAGTTACCGCGGAGGACTAGTCCCAGATACGCAGTATTTT,CASSYRGGLVPDTQYF
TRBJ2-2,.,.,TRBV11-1,TGTGCCAGCAGCGGCCGGGACAACACCGGGGAGCTGTTTTTT,CASSGRDNTGELFF
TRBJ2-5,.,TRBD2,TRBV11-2,TGTGCCAGCAGCCTCCGGACTAGCGGGAGGGAGACCCAGTACTTC,CASSLRTSGRETQYF
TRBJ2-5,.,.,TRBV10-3,TGTGCCATCAGTGAAAGGCCTCAAGAGACCCAGTACTTC,CAISERPQETQYF
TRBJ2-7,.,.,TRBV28,TGTGCCAGCATGTGGGACATACTCTACGAGCAGTACTTC,CASMWDILYEQYF
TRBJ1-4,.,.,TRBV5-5,TGTGCCAGCAGCTTGGTGCTCACTAATGAAAAACTGTTTTTT,CASSLVLTNEKLFF
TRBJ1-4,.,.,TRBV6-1,TGTGCCAGCAGTGAACTAGAAAAACTGTTTTTT,CASSELEKLFF
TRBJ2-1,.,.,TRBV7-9,TGTGCCACCCATAGGGGGGGGCTTGGCAATGAGCAGTTCTTC,CATHRGGLGNEQFF
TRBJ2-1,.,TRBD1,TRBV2,TGTGCCAGCAGCCGTTTGTTGTTGGGACAGGGCGTAGGCAATGAGCAGTTCTTC,CASSRLLLGQGVGNEQFF
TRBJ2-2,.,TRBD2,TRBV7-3,TGTGCCAGCAGCCGGACTAGCGGGCCGAGAACCGGGGAGCTGTTTTTT,CASSRTSGPRTGELFF
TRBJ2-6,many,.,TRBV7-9,TGTGCCAGCAGCCCCCCGGTCTACTCTGGGGCCAACGTCCTGACTTTC,CASSPPVYSGANVLTF
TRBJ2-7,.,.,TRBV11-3,TGTGCCAGCAGCTTAGAAGGCGGGGCCTCCTCTCTTCAGTATTTC,CASSLEGGASSLQYF
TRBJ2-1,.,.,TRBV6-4,TGTGCCAGCAGTGGGGGGTACGGTGAGCAGTTCTTC,CASSGGYGEQFF
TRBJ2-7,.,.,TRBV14,TGTGCCAGCAGCCAAGGGATACCTCCCTACGAGCAGTACTTC,CASSQGIPPYEQYF
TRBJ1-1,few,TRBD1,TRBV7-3,TGTGCCAGCAGCTCATGGACAGGGGAGAGCACTGAAGCTTTCTTT,CASSSWTGESTEAFF
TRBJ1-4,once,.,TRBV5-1,TGCGCCAGCAGCTTTGACACAGCAACTAATGAAAAACTGTTTTTT,CASSFDTATNEKLFF
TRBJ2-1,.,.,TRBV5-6,TGTGCCAGCAGCTTTACGACTAACGGAGGAGGGGGTCAGTTCTTC,CASSFTTNGGGGQFF
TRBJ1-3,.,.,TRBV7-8,TGTGCCAGCAGCTTAGTTGCAGGTTTTGGAAACACCATATATTTT,CASSLVAGFGNTIYF
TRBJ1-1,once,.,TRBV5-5,TGTGCCAGCAGTTCCGCCTTGAACACTGAAGCTTTCTTT,CASSSALNTEAFF
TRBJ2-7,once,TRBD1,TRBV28,TGTGCCAGCGCCGAGACAGGGCCCTCCTACGAGCAGTACTTC,CASAETGPSYEQYF
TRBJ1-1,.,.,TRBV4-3,TGCGCCAGCAGCCAAGAAAGGGACGCCTTGGACACTGAAGCTTTCTTT,CASSQERDALDTEAFF
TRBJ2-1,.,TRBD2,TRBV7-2,TGTGCCAGCAGCCGACTAGCGGCCTACAATGAGCAGTTCTTC,CASSRLAAYNEQFF
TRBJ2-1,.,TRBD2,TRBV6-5,TGTGCCAGCAGTTACGGGCGGACTAGAGGTGAGCAGTTCTTC,CASSYGRTRGEQFF
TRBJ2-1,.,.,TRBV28,TGTGCCAGCGACAGATCGGGGAAGCAGTTCTTC,CASDRSGKQFF
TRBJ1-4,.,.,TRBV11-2,TGTGCCAGCAGCTTAAGGAGAACACAGTCAGCTAATGAAAAACTGTTTTTT,CASSLRRTQSANEKLFF
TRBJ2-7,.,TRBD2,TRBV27,TGTGCCAGCAGTCCTCAGGGGATAGCGGGAGTAGTATACGAGCAGTACTTC,CASSPQGIAGVVYEQYF
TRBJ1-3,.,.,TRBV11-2,TGTGCCAGCAGCTGGACGGACTCTGGAAACACCATATATTTT,CASSWTDSGNTIYF
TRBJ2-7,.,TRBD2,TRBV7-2,TGTGCCAGCAGCCCTCGAACTAGCGGAACCTACGAGCAGTACTTC,CASSPRTSGTYEQYF
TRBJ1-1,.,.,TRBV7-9,TGTGCCAGCAGCTGGGACAAGTCCGAAGCTTTCTTT,CASSWDKSEAFF
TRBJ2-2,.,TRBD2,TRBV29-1,TGCAGCGTTGAAGGGACTAGCGGGACGAACACCGGGGAGCTGTTTTTT,CSVEGTSGTNTGELFF
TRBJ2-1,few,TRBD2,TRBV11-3,TGTGCCAGCAGCCGGGGACTAGCGGGAGGGGAGCAGTTCTTC,CASSRGLAGGEQFF
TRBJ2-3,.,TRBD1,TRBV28,TGTGCCAGCAGTGGCCCGGGACAGGGGGCAAATACGCAGTATTTT,CASSGPGQGANTQYF
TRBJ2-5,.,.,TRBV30,TGTGCCTGGGGTGACAGGCGATTTAGGGAGACCCAGTACTTC,CAWGDRRFRETQYF
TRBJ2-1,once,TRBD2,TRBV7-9,TGTGCCAGCAGCTTAGACCTAGCGGGATTCAATGAGCAGTTCTTC,CASSLDLAGFNEQFF
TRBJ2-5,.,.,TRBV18,TGTGCCAGCTCACCGGAGCGGAGCTCGGGGCAAGAGACCCAGTACTTC,CASSPERSSGQETQYF
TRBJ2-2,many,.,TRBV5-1,TGCGCCAGCAGCGTTGACAGGGCGGGAGGAACCGGGGAGCTGTTTTTT,CASSVDRAGGTGELFF
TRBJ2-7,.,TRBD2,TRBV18,TGTGCCAGCTCGTTCTCCGGGGGGATCGGCTCCTACGAGCAGTACTTC,CASSFSGGIGSYEQYF
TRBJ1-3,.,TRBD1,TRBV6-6,TGTGCCAGTACGCCAGGGGGAGGAAACACCATATATTTT,CASTPGGGNTIYF
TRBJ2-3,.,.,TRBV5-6,TGTGCCAGCAGCCGGAGGACTCATACCGCAGATACGCAGTATTTT,CASSRRTHTADTQYF
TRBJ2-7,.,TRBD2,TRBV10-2,TGCGCCAGCGAGTCTAGCGGGAGCTACGAGCAGTACTTC,CASESSGSYEQYF
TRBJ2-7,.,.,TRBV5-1,TGCGCCAGCAGCTTGGGGGGCACCGCCGAGCAGTACTTC,CASSLGGTAEQYF